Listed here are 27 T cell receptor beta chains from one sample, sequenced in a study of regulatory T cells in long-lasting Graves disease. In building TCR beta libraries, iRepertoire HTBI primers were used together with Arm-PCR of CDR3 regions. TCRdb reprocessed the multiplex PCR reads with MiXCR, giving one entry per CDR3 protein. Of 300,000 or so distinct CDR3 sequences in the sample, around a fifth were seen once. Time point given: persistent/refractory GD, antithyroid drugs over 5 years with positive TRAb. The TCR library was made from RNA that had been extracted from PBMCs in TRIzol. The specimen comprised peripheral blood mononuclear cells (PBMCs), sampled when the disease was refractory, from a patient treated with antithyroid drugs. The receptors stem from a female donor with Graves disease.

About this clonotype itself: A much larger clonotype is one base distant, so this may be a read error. The CDR3 is CASSYSGVWTYNPPLHF. The CDR3 DNA is TGTGCCAGCAGTTACTCCGGGGTTTGGACCTATAATCCACCCCTCCACTTT. The chain recombines TRBV6-9 with TRBJ1-6; D remains ambiguous. The CDR3 length is 17 residues. Germline CDR1 and CDR2: MNHGY and SVAAGI.

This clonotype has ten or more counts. This chain's CDR3 is CASSVDRGGMELFF. The CDR3 DNA sequence: TGTGCCAGCAGCGTCGACAGGGGAGGAATGGAACTGTTTTTT. The J gene is TRBJ1-4, the V gene TRBV13; TRBD1 matches at 8 bases. CDR1 and CDR2 (germline): PRHDT, FYEKMQ (reference sequence). The trim removed 5 bases at V and 12 bases at J, leaving 11 bases unmatched. The CDR3 consists of 14 residues. The whole variable domain, remainder taken from reference TRBV13 and TRBJ1-4, is AAGVIQSPRHLIKEKRETATLKCYPIPRHDTVYWYQQGPGQDPQFLISFYEKMQSDKGSIPDRFSAQQFSDYHSELNMSSLELGDSALYFCASSVDRGGMELFFGSGTQLSVL.

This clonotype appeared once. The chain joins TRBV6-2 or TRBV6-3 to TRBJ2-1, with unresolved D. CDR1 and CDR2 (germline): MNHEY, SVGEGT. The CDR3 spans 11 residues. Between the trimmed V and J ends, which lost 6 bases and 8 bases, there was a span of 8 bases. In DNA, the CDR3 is TGTGCCAGCAGCGACCGGGATGAGCAGTTCTTC. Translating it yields CASSDRDEQFF.

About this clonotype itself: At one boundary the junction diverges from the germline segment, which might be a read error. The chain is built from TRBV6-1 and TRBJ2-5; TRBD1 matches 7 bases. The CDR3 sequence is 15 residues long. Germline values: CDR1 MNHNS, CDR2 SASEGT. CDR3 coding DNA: TGTGCCAGCAGGGCCCGGGACAGCTGGCAAGGGACCCAGTACTTC. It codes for CASRARDSWQGTQYF.

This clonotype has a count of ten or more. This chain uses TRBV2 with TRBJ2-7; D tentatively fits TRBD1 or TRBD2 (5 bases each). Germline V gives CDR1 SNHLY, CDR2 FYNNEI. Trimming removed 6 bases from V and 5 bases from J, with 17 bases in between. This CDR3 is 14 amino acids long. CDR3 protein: CASRGEPSANEQYF. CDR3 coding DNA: TGTGCCAGCAGAGGGGAGCCCTCTGCTAACGAGCAGTACTTC.

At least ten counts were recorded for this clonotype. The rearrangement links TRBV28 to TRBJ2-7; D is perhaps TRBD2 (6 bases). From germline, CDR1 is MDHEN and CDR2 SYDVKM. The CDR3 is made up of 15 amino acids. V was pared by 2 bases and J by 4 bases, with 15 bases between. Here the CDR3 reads CASSLKVTRSYEQYF. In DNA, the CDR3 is TGTGCCAGCAGTTTAAAGGTGACTAGGTCATACGAGCAGTACTTC. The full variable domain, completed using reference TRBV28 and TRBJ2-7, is DVKVTQSSRYLVKRTGEKVFLECVQDMDHENMFWYRQDPGLGLRLIYFSYDVKMKEKGDIPEGYSVSREKKERFSLILESASTNQTSMYLCASSLKVTRSYEQYFGPGTRLTVT.

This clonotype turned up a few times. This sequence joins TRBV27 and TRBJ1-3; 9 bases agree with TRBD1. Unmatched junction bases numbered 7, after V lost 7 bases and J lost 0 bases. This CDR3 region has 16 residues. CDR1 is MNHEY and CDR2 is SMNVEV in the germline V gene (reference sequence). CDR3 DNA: TGTGCCAGCATGAACAGGGGGCCCAGCTCTGGAAACACCATATATTTT. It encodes CASMNRGPSSGNTIYF.

CDR3 in amino acids: CASLWGGSSSSGNTIYF. The CDR3 nucleotides are TGTGCCTCCCTCTGGGGTGGGAGTTCGTCCTCTGGAAACACCATATATTTT. The chain uses TRBV10-3 and TRBJ1-3, with D uncertain. The CDR3 has 17 residues. Germline V gene sequence: CDR1 ENHRY, CDR2 SYGVKD. Trimming removed 11 bases at V and 0 bases at J, with 23 bases between.

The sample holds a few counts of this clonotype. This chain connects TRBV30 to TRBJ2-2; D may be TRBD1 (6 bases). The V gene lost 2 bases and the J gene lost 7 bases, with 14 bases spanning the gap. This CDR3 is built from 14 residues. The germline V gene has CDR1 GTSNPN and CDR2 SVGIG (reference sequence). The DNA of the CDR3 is TGTGCCTGGAGTAGGGGGTACGGGGACGGGGAGCTGTTTTTT. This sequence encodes CAWSRGYGDGELFF.

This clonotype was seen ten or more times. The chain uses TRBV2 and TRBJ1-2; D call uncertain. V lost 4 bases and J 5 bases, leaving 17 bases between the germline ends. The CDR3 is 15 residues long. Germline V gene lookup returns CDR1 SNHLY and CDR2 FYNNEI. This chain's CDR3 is CASSVSDWPPYGYTF. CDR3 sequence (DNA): TGTGCCAGCAGTGTATCGGACTGGCCCCCTTATGGCTACACCTTC.

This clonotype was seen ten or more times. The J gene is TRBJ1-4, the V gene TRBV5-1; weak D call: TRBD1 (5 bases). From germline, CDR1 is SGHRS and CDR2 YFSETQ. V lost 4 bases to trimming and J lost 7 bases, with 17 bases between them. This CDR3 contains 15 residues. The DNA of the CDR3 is TGCGCCAGCAGCGTGGGGGACCGGGATTCTGAAAAACTGTTTTTT. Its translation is CASSVGDRDSEKLFF.

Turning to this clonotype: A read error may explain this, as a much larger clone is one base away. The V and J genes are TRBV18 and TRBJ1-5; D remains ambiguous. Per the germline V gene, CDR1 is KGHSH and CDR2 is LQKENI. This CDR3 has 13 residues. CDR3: CASSPHWDQSQHF. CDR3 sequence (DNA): TGTGCCAGCTCACCCCACTGGGATCAGTCCCAGCATTTT.

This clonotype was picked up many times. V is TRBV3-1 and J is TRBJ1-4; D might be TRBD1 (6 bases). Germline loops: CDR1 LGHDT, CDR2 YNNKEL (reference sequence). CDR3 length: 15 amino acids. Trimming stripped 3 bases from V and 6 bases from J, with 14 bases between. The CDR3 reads CASSQQDSQYEKLFF. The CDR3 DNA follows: TGTGCCAGCAGCCAGCAGGACAGCCAATATGAAAAACTGTTTTTT. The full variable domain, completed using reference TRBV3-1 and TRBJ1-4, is DTAVSQTPKYLVTQMGNDKSIKCEQNLGHDTMYWYKQDSKKFLKIMFSYNNKELIINETVPNRFSPKSPDKAHLNLHINSLELGDSAVYFCASSQQDSQYEKLFFGSGTQLSVL.

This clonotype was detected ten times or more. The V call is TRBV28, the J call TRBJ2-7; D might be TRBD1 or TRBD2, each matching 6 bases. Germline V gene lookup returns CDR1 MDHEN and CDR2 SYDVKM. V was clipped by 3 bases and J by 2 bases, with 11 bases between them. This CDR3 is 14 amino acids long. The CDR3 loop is CASSFGGTTYEQYF. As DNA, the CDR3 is TGTGCCAGCAGTTTTGGGGGGACAACCTACGAGCAGTACTTC.

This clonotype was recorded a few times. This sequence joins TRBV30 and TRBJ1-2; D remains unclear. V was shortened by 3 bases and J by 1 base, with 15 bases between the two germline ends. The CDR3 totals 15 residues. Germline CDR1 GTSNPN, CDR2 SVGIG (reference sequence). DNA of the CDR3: TGTGCCTGGAGGGGCCTAATGGGATTTAACTATGGCTACACCTTC. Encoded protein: CAWRGLMGFNYGYTF.

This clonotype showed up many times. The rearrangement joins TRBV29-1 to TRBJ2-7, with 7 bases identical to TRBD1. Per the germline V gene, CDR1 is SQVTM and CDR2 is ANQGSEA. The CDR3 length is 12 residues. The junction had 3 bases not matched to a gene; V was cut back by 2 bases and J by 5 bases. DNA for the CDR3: TGCAGCGTTGAAATAACAGGGGACGAGCAGTACTTC. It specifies CSVEITGDEQYF.

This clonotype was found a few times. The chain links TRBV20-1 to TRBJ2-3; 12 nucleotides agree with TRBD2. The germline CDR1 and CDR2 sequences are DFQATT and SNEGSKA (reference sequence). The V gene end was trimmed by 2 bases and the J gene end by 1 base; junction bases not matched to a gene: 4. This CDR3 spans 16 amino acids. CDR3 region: CSARPWTSGGTDTQYF. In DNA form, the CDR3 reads TGCAGTGCTAGACCCTGGACTAGCGGGGGCACAGATACGCAGTATTTT.

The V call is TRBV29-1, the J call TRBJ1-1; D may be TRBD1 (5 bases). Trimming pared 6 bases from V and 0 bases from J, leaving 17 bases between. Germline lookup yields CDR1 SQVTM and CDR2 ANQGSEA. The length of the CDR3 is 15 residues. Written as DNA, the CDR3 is TGCAGCGTATCAGGGTTGGGGTGGATGAACACTGAAGCTTTCTTT. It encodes CSVSGLGWMNTEAFF.

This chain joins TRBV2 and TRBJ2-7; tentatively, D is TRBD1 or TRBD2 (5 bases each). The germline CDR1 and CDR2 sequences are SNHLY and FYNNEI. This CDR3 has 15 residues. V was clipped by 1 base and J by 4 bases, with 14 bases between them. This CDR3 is CASSEGDAPLYEQYF. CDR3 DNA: TGTGCCAGCAGTGAAGGGGACGCCCCTCTTTACGAGCAGTACTTC.

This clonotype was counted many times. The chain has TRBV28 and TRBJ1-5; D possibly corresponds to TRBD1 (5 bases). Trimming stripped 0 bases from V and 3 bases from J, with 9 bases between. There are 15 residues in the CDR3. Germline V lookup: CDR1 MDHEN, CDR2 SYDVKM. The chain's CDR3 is CASSLWAGYNQPQHF. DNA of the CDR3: TGTGCCAGCAGTTTATGGGCAGGGTACAATCAGCCCCAGCATTTT.

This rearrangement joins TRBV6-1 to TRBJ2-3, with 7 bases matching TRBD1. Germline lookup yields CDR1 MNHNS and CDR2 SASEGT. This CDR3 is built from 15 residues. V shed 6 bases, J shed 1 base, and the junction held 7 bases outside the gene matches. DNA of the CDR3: TGTGCCAGCAGGCGAGTGAGGGGGCGCACAGATACGCAGTATTTT. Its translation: CASRRVRGRTDTQYF.

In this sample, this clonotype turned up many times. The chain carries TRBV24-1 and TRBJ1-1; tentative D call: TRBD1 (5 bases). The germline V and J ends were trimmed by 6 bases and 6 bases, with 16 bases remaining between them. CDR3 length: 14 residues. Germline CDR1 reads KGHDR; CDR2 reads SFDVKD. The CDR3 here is CATSRGQGGAEAFF. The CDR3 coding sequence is TGTGCCACCAGTCGGGGTCAGGGTGGGGCTGAAGCTTTCTTT.

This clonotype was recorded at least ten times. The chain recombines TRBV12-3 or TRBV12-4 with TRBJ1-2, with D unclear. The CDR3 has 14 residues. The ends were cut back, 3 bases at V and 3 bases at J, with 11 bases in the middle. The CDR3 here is CASSFRRADYGYTF. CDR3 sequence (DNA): TGTGCCAGCAGTTTTCGAAGGGCGGACTATGGCTACACCTTC.

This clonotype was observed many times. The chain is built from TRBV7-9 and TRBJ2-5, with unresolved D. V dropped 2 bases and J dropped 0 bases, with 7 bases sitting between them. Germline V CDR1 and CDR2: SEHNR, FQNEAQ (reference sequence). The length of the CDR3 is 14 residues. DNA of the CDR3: TGTGCCAGCAGCTTATCCGGGTACCAAGAGACCCAGTACTTC. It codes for CASSLSGYQETQYF.

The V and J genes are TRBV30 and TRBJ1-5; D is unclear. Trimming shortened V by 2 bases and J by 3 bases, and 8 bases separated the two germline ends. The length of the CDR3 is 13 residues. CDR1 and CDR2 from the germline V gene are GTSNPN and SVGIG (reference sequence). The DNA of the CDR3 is TGTGCCTGGAGTCGGGGTCCCAATCAGCCCCAGCATTTT. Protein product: CAWSRGPNQPQHF.

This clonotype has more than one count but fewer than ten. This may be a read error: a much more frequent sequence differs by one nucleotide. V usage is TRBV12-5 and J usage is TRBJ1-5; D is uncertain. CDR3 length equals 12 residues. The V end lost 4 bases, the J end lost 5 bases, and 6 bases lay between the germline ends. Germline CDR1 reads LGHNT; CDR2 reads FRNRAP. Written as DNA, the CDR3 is TGTGCTAGTGGTTCGGAATATCAGCCCCAGCATTTT. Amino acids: CASGSEYQPQHF.

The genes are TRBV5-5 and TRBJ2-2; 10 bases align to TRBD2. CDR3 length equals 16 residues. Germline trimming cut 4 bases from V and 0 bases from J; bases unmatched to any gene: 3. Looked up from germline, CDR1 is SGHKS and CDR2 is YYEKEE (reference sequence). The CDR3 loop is CASSPGLATNTGELFF. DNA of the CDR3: TGTGCCAGCAGCCCGGGACTAGCGACGAACACCGGGGAGCTGTTTTTT.